This T cell receptor beta chain came from a study of blood T cells in healthy people across ages. Study in general: About one barcoded beta molecule per two T cells came from capture by template switching.

A sample-barcoded 5' primer and a J-beta primer mix were used in a second PCR of about 7 to 11 cycles. One entry per CDR3 protein, called by TCRdb with MiXCR from the 5' RACE reads. The sample carries 650,000 to 1,000,000 distinct CDR3 sequences, 35% to 40% recorded once. Findings of the study overall: Unsorted PBMCs prevented conclusive naive versus antigen-experienced comparison.

This clonotype was counted a few times. What it recognizes is unknown. The germline gives CDR1 SQVTM, CDR2 ANQGSEA. The CDR3 is 15 residues long. The ends lost 6 bases at V and 9 bases at J; junction bases unmatched: 15. This chain links TRBV29-1 with TRBJ2-3; 10 bases are shared with TRBD2. Material for sequencing was blood. This TCR derives from a man between 18 and 29 years old in good health. CDR3 coding DNA: TGCAGCGTCAGGACGAGCGGGGGGGCAAGAGACACGCAGTATTTT. Amino acid sequence: CSVRTSGGARDTQYF.